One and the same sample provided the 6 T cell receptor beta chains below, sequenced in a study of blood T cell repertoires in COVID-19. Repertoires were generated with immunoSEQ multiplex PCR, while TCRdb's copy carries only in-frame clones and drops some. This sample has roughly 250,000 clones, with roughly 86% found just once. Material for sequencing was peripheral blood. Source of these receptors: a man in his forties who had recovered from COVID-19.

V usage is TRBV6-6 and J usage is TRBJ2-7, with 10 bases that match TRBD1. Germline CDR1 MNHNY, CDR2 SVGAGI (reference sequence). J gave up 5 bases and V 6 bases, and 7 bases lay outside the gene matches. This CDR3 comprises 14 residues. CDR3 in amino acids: CASRRGTGVHEQYF. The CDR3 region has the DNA TGTGCCAGCAGAAGGGGGACAGGGGTGCACGAGCAGTACTTC.

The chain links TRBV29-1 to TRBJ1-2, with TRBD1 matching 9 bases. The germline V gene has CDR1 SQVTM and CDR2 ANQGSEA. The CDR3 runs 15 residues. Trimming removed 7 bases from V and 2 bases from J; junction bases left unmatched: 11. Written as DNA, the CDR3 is TGCAGCGCGAGCGGGACAGGGCGGGGGAACTATGGCTACACCTTC. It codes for CSASGTGRGNYGYTF.

The CDR3 bases are TGCAGCGTTGAAGGGACTAGCGGGAGTACGGAGACCCAGTACTTC. It specifies CSVEGTSGSTETQYF. The gene calls are TRBV29-1 and TRBJ2-5; 13 nucleotides match TRBD2. Germline V CDR1 and CDR2: SQVTM, ANQGSEA. The V gene end was trimmed by 1 base and the J gene end by 5 bases; junction bases not matched to a gene: 4. The CDR3 consists of 15 residues. Combining the CDR3 with reference TRBV29-1 and TRBJ2-5 gives the whole variable domain SAVISQKPSRDICQRGTSLTIQCQVDSQVTMMFWYRQQPGQSLTLIATANQGSEATYESGFVIDKFPISRPNLTFSTLTVSNMSPEDSSIYLCSVEGTSGSTETQYFGPGTRLLVL.

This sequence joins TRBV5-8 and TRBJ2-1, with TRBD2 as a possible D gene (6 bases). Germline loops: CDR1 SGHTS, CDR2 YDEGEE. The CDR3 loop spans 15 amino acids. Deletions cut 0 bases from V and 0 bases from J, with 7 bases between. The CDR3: CASSLGTNSYNEQFF. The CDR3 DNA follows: TGTGCCAGCAGCTTGGGGACTAACTCCTACAATGAGCAGTTCTTC.

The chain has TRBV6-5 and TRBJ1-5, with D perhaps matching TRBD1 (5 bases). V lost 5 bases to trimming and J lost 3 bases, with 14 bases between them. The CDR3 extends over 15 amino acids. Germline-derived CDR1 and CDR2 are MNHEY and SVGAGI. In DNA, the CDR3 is TGTGCCAGCAGTCGGCGGGGGGAAACCAATCAGCCCCAGCATTTT. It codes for CASSRRGETNQPQHF.

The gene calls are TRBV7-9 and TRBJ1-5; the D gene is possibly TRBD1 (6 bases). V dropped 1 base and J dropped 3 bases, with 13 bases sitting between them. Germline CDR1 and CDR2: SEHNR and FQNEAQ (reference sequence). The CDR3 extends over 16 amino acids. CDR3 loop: CASSLVGQGYNQPQHF. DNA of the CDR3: TGTGCCAGCAGCTTAGTAGGGCAGGGGTACAATCAGCCCCAGCATTTT.